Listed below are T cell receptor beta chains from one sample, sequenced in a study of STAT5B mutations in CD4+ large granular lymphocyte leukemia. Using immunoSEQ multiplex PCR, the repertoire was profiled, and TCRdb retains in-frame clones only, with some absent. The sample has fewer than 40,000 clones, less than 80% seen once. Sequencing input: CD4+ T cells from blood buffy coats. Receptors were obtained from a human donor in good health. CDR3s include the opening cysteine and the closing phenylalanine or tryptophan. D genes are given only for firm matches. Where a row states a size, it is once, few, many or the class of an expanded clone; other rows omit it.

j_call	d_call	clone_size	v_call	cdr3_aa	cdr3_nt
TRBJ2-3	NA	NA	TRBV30	CAWSNLGLSTDTQYF	TGTGCCTGGAGCAATTTGGGACTGAGCACAGATACGCAGTATTTT
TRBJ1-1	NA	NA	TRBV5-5	CASSPRVVAEAFF	TGTGCCAGCAGTCCCAGGGTAGTCGCTGAAGCTTTCTTT
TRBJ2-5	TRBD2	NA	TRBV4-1	CASSQSLADTQETQYF	TGCGCCAGCAGCCAAAGCCTAGCGGATACCCAAGAGACCCAGTACTTC
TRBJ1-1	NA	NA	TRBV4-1	CASSQTTEAFF	TGCGCCAGCAGCCAAACCACTGAAGCTTTCTTT
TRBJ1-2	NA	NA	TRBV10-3	CAISEDGTYYGYTF	TGTGCCATCAGTGAAGACGGAACCTACTATGGCTACACCTTC
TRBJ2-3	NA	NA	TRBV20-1	CSVARTDTQYF	TGCAGTGTTGCCCGCACAGATACGCAGTATTTT
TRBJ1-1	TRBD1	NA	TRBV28	CASSLNRGQNTEAFF	TGTGCCAGCAGCTTGAACAGGGGGCAAAACACTGAAGCTTTCTTT
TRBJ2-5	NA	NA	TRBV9	CASSVGPGPQETQYF	TGTGCCAGCAGCGTAGGGCCAGGACCGCAAGAGACCCAGTACTTC
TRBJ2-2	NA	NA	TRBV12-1	CASKSPGLAHNTGELFF	TGTGCCAGCAAATCTCCAGGGCTAGCGCATAACACCGGGGAGCTGTTTTTT
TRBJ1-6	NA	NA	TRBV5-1	CASSLVAGNNSPLHF	TGCGCCAGCAGCTTGGTAGCGGGAAATAATTCACCCCTCCACTTT
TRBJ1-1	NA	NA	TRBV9	CASSPGTPPEAFF	TGTGCCAGCAGCCCCGGGACACCCCCGGAGGCTTTCTTT
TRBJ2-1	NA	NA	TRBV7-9	CASSSVDEQFF	TGTGCCAGCAGCTCCGTAGATGAGCAGTTCTTC
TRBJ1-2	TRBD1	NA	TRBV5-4	CASSPRQGPGGYTF	TGTGCCAGCAGCCCGCGACAGGGGCCGGGAGGCTACACCTTC
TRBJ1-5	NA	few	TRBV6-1	CASSEMTLGNQPQHF	TGTGCCAGCAGTGAAATGACGCTTGGCAATCAGCCCCAGCATTTT
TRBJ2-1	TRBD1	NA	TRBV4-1	CASSQGQGFDEQFF	TGCGCCAGCAGCCAAGGACAGGGGTTCGATGAGCAGTTCTTC
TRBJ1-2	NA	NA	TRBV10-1	CAKTTGQPTNYGYTF	TGCGCCAAAACAACAGGCCAGCCCACTAACTATGGCTACACCTTC
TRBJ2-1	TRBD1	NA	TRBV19	CASSIEGGRTGNEQFF	TGTGCCAGTAGTATAGAAGGGGGCAGGACAGGCAATGAGCAGTTCTTC
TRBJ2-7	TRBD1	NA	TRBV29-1	CSVGDSDYEQYF	TGCAGCGTAGGGGACAGTGACTACGAGCAGTACTTC
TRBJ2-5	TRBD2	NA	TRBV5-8	CASSRDEAGGQSQETQYF	TGTGCCAGCAGCCGGGACGAAGCGGGAGGACAGTCCCAAGAGACCCAGTACTTC
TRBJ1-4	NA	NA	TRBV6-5	CASSRSGSRDEKLFF	TGTGCCAGCAGTCGCTCAGGGTCAAGGGATGAAAAACTGTTTTTT
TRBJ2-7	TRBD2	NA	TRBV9	CASSTGLAGSYEQYF	TGTGCCAGCAGCACTGGACTAGCGGGCTCCTACGAGCAGTACTTC
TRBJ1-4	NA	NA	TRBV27	CASSRSPATNEKLFF	TGTGCCAGCAGTCGCAGCCCCGCAACTAATGAAAAACTGTTTTTT
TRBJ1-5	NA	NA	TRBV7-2	CASSSQGNNQPQHF	TGTGCCAGCAGCTCCCAGGGTAACAATCAGCCCCAGCATTTT
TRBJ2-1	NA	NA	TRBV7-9	CASSRGGYLTEQFF	TGTGCCAGCAGCCGTGGAGGTTATCTCACTGAGCAGTTCTTC
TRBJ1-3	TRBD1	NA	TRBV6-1	CASSVDRAGNTIYF	TGTGCCAGCAGTGTGGACAGGGCAGGAAACACCATATATTTT
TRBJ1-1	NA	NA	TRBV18	CASSSDWKDTEAFF	TGTGCCAGCTCTTCGGACTGGAAGGACACTGAAGCTTTCTTT
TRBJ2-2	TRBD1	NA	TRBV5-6	CASSWRTGNTGELFF	TGTGCCAGCAGCTGGAGGACAGGAAACACCGGGGAGCTGTTTTTT
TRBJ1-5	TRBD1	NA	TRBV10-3	CAISGQGVYQPQHF	TGTGCCATCAGTGGACAGGGTGTGTATCAGCCCCAGCATTTT
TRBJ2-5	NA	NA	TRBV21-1	CASSLRTHQETQYF	TGTGCCAGCAGCCTCCGGACCCACCAAGAGACCCAGTACTTC
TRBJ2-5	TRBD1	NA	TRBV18	CASSPPTGTGQETQYF	TGTGCCAGCTCACCACCCACAGGGACAGGACAAGAGACCCAGTACTTC
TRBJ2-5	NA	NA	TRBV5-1	CASSSTGTSVETQYF	TGCGCCAGCAGCAGTACCGGGACGTCCGTCGAGACCCAGTACTTC
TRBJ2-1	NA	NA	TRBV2	CASSPRTYNEQFF	TGTGCCAGCAGTCCCCGGACGTACAATGAGCAGTTCTTC
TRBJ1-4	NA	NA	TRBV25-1	CASSEGQWTTNEKLFF	TGTGCCAGCAGCGAAGGACAGTGGACAACTAATGAAAAACTGTTTTTT
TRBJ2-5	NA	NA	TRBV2	CASALDGEETQYF	TGTGCCAGCGCCCTAGACGGGGAAGAGACCCAGTACTTC
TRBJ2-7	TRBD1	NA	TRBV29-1	CSVGPHPGQGSYEQYF	TGCAGCGTTGGTCCCCACCCGGGACAGGGCTCCTACGAGCAGTACTTC
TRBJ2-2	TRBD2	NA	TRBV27	CASSWDSGGFDTGELFF	TGTGCCAGCAGTTGGGATAGCGGGGGGTTTGACACCGGGGAGCTGTTTTTT